This T cell receptor beta chain comes out of a study of Ad26.COV2.S vaccination and SARS-CoV-2 variants. In the study overall: A COV1001 Ad26.COV2.S trial-arm participant provided the sample. Ad26.COV2.S was injected intramuscularly once or twice, 56 days apart. Overall study findings and caveats: Spike-specific TCR breadth was greater in vaccine than placebo recipients.

Measured with immunoSEQ multiplex PCR; TCRdb has only the in-frame clones, and not every one. Of more than 300,000 clones in the sample, around 81% were seen once. The treatment denotes: some 20 received Ad26.COV2.S at low or high dose, single or two shots; roughly five received placebo; per-sample allocation not given. Sampling took place 63 days after the first vaccine or placebo injection. What was given as vaccine was an Ad26 vector encoding Wuhan-strain SARS-CoV-2 spike. For this clone: No antigen is known for it.

The clonotype was recovered from a person between 18 and 60 years old who received the Ad26.COV2.S COVID-19 vaccine or a placebo. The sample consisted of peripheral blood, taken in a trial of Ad26.COV2.S vaccine versus placebo.

The CDR3, as DNA: TGTGCCAGTAGTATTGGGGGGGGGCATCAGCCCCAGCATTTT. Its protein product is CASSIGGGHQPQHF. J is TRBJ1-5 and V is TRBV19; TRBD1 might be the D (6 bases). Trimming removed 3 bases at V and 5 bases at J, with 11 bases between. Germline values: CDR1 LNHDA, CDR2 SQIVND (reference sequence). The CDR3 extends over 14 amino acids. The whole variable domain, remainder taken from reference TRBV19 and TRBJ1-5, is DGGITQSPKYLFRKEGQNVTLSCEQNLNHDAMYWYRQDPGQGLRLIYYSQIVNDFQKGDIAEGYSVSREKKESFPLTVTSAQKNPTAFYLCASSIGGGHQPQHFGDGTRLSIL.